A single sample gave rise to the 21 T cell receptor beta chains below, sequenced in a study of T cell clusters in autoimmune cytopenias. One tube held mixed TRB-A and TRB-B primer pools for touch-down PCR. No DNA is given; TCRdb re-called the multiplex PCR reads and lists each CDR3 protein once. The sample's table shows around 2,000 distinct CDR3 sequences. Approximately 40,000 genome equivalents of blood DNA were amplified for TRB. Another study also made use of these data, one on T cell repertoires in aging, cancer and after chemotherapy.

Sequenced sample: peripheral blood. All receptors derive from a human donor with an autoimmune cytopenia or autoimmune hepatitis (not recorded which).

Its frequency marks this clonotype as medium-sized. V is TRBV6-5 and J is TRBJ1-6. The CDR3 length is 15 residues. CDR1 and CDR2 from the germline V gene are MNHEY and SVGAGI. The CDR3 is CASSFSGGGNSPLHF.

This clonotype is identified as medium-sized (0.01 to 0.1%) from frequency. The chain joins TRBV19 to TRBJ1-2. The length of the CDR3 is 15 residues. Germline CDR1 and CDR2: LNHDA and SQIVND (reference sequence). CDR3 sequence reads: CASSTTLGSNYGYTF.

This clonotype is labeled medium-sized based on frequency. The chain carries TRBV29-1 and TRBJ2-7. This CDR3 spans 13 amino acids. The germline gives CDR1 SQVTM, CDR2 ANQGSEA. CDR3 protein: CSVELGSSYEQYF.

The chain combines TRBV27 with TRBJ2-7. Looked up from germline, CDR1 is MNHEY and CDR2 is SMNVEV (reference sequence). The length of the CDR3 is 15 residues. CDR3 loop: CASSLSRSVFYEQYF.

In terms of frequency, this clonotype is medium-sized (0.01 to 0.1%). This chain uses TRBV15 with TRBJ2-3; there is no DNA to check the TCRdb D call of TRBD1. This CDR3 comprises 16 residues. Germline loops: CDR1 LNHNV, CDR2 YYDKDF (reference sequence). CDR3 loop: CATRRGGGGNTDTQYF.

CDR3 in amino acids: CASSWVDEQYF. V gene TRBV6-1 combines with J gene TRBJ2-7. CDR1 and CDR2 from the germline V gene are MNHNS and SASEGT. This CDR3 has 11 amino acids.

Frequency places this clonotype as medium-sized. CDR3 sequence: CASSLSPRLQYNEQFF. V gene TRBV5-6 combines with J gene TRBJ2-1; TCRdb indicates TRBD2, and absent DNA this call remains unverified. This CDR3 spans 16 amino acids. The germline gives CDR1 SGHDT, CDR2 YYEEEE.

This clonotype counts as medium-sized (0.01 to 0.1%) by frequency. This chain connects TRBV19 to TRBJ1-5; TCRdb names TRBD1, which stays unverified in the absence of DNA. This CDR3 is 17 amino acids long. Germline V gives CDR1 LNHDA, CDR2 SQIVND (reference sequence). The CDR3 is CASSIISAQGFGQPQHF.

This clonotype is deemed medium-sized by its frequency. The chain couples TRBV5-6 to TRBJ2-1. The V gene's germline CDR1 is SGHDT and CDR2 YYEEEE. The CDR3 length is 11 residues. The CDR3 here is CASSLDNEQFF.

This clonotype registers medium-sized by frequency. CDR3 in amino acids: CASSLSLISYEQYF. This chain joins TRBV27 and TRBJ2-7. The length of the CDR3 is 14 residues. Germline values: CDR1 MNHEY, CDR2 SMNVEV (reference sequence).

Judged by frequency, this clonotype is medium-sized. The CDR3 spells CATSSGTSSTGDTQYF. The V and J genes are TRBV15 and TRBJ2-3; TCRdb selects TRBD2, and the lack of DNA leaves this call unchecked. This CDR3 contains 16 residues. The germline V gene encodes CDR1 LNHNV and CDR2 YYDKDF (reference sequence).

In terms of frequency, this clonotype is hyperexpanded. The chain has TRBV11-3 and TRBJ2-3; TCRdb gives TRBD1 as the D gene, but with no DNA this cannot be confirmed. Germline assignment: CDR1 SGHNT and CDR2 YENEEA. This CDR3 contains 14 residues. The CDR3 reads CASSSGQGTDTQYF.

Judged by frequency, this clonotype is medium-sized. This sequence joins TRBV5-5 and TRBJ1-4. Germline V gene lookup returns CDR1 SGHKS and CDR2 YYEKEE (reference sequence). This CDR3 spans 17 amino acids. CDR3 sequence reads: CASSLQGHDVPNEKLFF.

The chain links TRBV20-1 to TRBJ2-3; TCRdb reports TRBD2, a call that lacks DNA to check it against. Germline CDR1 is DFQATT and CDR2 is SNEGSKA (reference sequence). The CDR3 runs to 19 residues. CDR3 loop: CSAVPYQGLAGGPHDTQYF.

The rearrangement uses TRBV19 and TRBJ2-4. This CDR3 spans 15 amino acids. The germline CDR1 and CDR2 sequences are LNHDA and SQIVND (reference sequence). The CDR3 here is CASSLWGLSKNIQYF.

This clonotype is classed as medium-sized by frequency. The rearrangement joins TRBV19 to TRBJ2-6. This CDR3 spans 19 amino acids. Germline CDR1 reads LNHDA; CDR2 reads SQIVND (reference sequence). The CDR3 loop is CASTPFALLSSSGANVLTF.

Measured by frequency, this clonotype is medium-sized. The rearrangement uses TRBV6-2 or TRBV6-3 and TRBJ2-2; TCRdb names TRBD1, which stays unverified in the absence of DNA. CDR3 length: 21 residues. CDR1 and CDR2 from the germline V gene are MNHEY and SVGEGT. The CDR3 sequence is CASSYLRPGTEIVVDTGELFF.

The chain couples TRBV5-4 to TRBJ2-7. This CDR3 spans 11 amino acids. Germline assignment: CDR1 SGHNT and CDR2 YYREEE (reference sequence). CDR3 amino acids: CASSLKYEQYF.

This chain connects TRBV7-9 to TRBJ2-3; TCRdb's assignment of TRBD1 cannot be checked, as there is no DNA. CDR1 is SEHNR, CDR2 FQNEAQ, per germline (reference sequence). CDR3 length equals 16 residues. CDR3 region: CASSLGPGSSTDTQYF.

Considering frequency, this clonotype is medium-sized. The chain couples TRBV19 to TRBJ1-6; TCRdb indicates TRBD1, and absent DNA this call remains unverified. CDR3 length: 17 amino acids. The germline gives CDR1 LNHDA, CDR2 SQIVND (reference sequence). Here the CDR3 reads CASNSGPGSSYNSPLHF.

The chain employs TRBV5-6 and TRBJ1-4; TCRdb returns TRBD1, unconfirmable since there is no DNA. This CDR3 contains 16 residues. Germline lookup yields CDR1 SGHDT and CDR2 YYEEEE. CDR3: CASSSIQGSSNEKLFF.